Following are 2 T cell receptor beta chains from one sample sequenced in a study of T-cell memory formation after mild COVID-19. TCRdb fed the 5' RACE reads into MiXCR, producing one record per CDR3 protein. The repertoire has a few hundred thousand distinct CDR3 sequences, 15% to 20% of them found once; the top ten carry more than 20%. Sequencing was done on a sample of PBMCs or a T cell subset sorted from them (not recorded which). All receptors come from a man aged 18 to 35 who had mild COVID-19 (a few samples of this study predate the infection). Cell type and time point are not known.

This clonotype came up a few times. This sequence joins TRBV10-3 and TRBJ2-3, with TRBD2 matching over 7 bases. V was pared by 4 bases and J by 1 base, with 11 bases of the junction left unmatched. Germline CDR1 is ENHRY and CDR2 is SYGVKD. There are 17 residues in the CDR3. The CDR3 reads CAISGSSSAGGTDTQYF. The CDR3 DNA is TGTGCCATCAGTGGGTCTTCCTCCGCGGGGGGCACAGATACGCAGTATTTT.

This clonotype came up many times. This chain uses TRBV2 with TRBJ2-2; D is perhaps TRBD1 (5 bases). The length of the CDR3 is 17 residues. The V and J ends lost 3 bases and 7 bases respectively, with 21 bases between them. Germline V gene data show CDR1 as SNHLY and CDR2 as FYNNEI. The DNA for the CDR3 is TGTGCCAGCAGTGAGATGACAGCCTCGGTAGGAAACGGGGAGCTGTTTTTT. It yields the protein CASSEMTASVGNGELFF. Drawing the rest from reference TRBV2 and TRBJ2-2, the complete variable domain is EPEVTQTPSHQVTQMGQEVILRCVPISNHLYFYWYRQILGQKVEFLVSFYNNEISEKSEIFDDQFSVERPDGSNFTLKIRSTKLEDSAMYFCASSEMTASVGNGELFFGEGSRLTVL.